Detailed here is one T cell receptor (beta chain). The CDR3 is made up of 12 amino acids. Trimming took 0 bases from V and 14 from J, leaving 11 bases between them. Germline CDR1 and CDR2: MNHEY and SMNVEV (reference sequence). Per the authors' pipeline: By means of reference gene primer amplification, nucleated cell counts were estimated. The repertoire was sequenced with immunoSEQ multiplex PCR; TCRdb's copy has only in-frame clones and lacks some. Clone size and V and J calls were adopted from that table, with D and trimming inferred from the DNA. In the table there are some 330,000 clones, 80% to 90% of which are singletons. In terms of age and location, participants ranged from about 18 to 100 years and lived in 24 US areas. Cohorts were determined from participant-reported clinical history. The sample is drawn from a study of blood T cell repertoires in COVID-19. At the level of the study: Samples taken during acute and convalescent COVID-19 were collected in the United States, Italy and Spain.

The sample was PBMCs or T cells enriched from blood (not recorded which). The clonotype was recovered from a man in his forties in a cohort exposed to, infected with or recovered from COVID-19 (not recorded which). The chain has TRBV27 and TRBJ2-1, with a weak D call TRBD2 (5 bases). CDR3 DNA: TGTGCCAGCAGTTTATCCGGAGGTCCGGAGTTCTTC. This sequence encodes CASSLSGGPEFF.